The clone carrying this T cell receptor beta chain was observed a handful of times. Its specificity is not known. V lost 6 bases and J lost 1; bases outside the gene matches: 9. The CDR3 is made up of 15 amino acids. Germline CDR1 reads MNHEY; CDR2 reads SMNVEV (reference sequence). This entry belongs to a study of T cells in Graves' hyperthyroidism and ophthalmopathy. Study-wide results and limits: Ophthalmopathy and stable hyperthyroidism were separated by a 13 V-J model.

Amplified regions were TCR beta CDR3 sequences from RNA transcripts. The study used the HTBI primer set for a first-round RT-PCR of the TCR CDR3. MiXCR, run by TCRdb on the multiplex PCR reads, gives a single entry per CDR3 protein. The sample shows roughly 400,000 distinct CDR3 sequences, around 15% of them seen only once. V gene TRBV27 combines with J gene TRBJ2-7; 7 bases are a match to TRBD2. Sequencing was performed on blood. This TCR was recovered from a man between 45 and 60 years old with Graves' ophthalmopathy. The CDR3 reads CASSPTAGTSYEQYF. CDR3 nucleotide sequence: TGTGCCAGCAGCCCAACAGCGGGAACGTCCTACGAGCAGTACTTC.